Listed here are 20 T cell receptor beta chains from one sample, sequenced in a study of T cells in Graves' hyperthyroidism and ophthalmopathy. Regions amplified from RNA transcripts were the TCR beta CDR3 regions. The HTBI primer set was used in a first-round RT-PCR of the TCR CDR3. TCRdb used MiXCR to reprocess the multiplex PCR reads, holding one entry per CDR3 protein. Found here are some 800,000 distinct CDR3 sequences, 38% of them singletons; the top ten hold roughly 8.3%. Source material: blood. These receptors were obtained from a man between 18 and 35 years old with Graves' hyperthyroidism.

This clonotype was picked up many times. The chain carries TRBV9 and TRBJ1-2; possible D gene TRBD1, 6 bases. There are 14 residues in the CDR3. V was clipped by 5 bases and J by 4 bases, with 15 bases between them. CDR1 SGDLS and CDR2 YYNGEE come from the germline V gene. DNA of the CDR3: TGTGCCAGCAGTTCCTCGGGGGCTTTCTATGGCTACACCTTC. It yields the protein CASSSSGAFYGYTF.

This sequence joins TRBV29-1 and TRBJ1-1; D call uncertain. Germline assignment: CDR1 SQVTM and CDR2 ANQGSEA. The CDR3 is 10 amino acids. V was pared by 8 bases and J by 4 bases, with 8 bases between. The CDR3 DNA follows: TGCAGCTTGGGGAGCACTGAAGCTTTCTTT. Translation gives CSLGSTEAFF.

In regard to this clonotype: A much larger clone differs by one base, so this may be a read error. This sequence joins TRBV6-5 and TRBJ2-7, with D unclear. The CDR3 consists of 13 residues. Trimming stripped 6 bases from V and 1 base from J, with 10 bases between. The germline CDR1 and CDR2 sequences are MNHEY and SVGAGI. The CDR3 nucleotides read TGTGCCAGCAGCTTACACCAATCCTACGAGCAGTACTTC. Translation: CASSLHQSYEQYF.

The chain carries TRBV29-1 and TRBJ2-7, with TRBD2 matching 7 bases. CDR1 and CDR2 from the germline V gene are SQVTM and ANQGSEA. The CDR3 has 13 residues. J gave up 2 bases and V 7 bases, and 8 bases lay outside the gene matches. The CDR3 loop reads CSAGLEGPYEQYF. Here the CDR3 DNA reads TGCAGCGCCGGACTAGAGGGGCCCTACGAGCAGTACTTC.

This CDR3 is CSAEGGTGTYEQYF. The DNA of the CDR3 is TGCAGCGCCGAAGGCGGGACGGGGACCTACGAGCAGTACTTC. The chain links TRBV29-1 to TRBJ2-7, with D possibly being TRBD2 (6 bases). The CDR3 is made up of 14 amino acids. V was clipped by 7 bases and J by 2 bases, with 18 bases between them. The germline CDR1 and CDR2 sequences are SQVTM and ANQGSEA.

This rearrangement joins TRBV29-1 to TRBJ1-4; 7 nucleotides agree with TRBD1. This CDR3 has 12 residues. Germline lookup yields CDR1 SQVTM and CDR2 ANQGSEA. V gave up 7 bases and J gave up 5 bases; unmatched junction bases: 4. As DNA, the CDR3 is TGCAGCGCCGGGACAGAGAATGAAAAACTGTTTTTT. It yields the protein CSAGTENEKLFF. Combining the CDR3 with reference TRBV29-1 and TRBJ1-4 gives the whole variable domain SAVISQKPSRDICQRGTSLTIQCQVDSQVTMMFWYRQQPGQSLTLIATANQGSEATYESGFVIDKFPISRPNLTFSTLTVSNMSPEDSSIYLCSAGTENEKLFFGSGTQLSVL.

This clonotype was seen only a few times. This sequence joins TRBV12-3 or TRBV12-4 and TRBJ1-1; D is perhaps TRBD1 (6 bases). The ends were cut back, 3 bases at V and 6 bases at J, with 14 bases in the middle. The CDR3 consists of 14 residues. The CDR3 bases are TGTGCCAGCAGTTTGAGTGCGGGGGGCCCTGAAGCTTTCTTT. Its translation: CASSLSAGGPEAFF.

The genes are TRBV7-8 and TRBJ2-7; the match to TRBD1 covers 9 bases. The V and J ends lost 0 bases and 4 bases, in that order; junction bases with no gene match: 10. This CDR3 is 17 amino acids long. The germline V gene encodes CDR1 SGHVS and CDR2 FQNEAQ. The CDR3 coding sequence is TGTGCCAGCAGCTTAGCGGGACCGGGACAGGGTTTGTACGAGCAGTACTTC. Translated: CASSLAGPGQGLYEQYF.

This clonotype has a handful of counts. In DNA, the CDR3 is TGTGCCAGCAGCTCCCGGACTAGCGGGGGGGGTGTCGAGCAGTACTTC. Protein sequence: CASSSRTSGGGVEQYF. The V and J genes are TRBV11-2 and TRBJ2-7, with 15 bases matching TRBD2. Per the germline V gene, CDR1 is SGHAT and CDR2 is FQNNGV. The CDR3 has 16 amino acids. J lost 6 bases, V lost 4 bases, and 7 bases had no gene match. Variable domain in full (rest from reference TRBV11-2 and TRBJ2-7): EAGVAQSPRYKIIEKRQSVAFWCNPISGHATLYWYQQILGQGPKLLIQFQNNGVVDDSQLPKDRFSAERLKGVDSTLKIQPAKLEDSAVYLCASSSRTSGGGVEQYFGPGTRLTVT.

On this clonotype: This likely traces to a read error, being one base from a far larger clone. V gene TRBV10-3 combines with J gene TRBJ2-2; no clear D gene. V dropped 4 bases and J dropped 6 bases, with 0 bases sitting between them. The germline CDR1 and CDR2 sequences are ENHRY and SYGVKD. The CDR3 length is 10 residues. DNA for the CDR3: TGTGCCATCAGTGCCGGGGAGCTGTTTTTT. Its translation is CAISAGELFF.

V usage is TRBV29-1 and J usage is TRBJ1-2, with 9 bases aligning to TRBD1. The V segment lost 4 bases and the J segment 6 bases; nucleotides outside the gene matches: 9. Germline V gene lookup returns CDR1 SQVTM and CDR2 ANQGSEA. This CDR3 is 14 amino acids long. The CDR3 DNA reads TGCAGCGTTGGAGTAATGGACAGGGGTAATGGCTACACCTTC. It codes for CSVGVMDRGNGYTF.

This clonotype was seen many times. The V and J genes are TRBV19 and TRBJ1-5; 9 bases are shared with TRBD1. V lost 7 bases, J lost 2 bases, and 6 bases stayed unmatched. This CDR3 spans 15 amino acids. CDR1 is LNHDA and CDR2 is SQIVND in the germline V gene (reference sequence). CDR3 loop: CASTGTGLGNQPQHF. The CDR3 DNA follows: TGTGCCAGTACCGGGACAGGGCTGGGCAATCAGCCCCAGCATTTT. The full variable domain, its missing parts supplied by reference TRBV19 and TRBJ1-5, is DGGITQSPKYLFRKEGQNVTLSCEQNLNHDAMYWYRQDPGQGLRLIYYSQIVNDFQKGDIAEGYSVSREKKESFPLTVTSAQKNPTAFYLCASTGTGLGNQPQHFGDGTRLSIL.

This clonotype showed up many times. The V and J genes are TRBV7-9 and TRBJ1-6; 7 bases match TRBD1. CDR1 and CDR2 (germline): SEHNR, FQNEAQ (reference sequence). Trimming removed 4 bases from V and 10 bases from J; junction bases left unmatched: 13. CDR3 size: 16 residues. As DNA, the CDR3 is TGTGCCAGCAGCTCATCTACGGACAGGCTTGGGTCACCCCTCCACTTT. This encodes CASSSSTDRLGSPLHF.

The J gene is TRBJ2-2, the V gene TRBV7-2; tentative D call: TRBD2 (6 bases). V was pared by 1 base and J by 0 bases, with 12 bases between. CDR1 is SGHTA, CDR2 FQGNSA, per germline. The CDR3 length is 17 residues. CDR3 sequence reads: CASSLDQERANTGELFF. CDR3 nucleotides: TGTGCCAGCAGCTTAGATCAAGAGCGGGCGAACACCGGGGAGCTGTTTTTT.

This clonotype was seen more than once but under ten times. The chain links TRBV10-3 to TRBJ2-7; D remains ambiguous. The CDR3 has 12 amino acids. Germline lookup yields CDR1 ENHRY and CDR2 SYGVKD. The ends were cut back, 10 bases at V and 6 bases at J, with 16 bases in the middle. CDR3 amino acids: CASSPRVSEQYF. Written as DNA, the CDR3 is TGTGCCAGCAGCCCCCGGGTAAGCGAGCAGTACTTC.

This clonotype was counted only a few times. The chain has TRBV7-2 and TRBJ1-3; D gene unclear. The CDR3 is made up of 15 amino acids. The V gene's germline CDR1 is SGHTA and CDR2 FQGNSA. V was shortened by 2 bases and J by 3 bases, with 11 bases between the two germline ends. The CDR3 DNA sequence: TGTGCCAGCAGCTTACCCGCGGGATATGGAAACACCATATATTTT. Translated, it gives CASSLPAGYGNTIYF.

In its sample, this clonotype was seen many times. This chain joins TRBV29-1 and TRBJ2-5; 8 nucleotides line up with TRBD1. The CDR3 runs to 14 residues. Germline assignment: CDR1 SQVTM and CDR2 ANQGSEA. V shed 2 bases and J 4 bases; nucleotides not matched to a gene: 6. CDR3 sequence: CSVESPGQGETQYF. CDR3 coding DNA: TGCAGCGTTGAAAGCCCAGGACAGGGAGAGACCCAGTACTTC.

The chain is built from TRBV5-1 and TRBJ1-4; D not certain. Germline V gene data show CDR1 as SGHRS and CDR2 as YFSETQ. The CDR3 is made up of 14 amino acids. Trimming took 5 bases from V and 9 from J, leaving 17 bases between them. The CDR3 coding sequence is TGCGCCAGCAGTCTAGAAACAGAGAGGAAAAAACTGTTTTTT. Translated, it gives CASSLETERKKLFF.

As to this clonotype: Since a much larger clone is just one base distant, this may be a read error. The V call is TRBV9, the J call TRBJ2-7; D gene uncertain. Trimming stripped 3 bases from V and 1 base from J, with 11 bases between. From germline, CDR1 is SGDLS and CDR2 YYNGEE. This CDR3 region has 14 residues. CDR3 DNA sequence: TGTGCCAGCAGCGCAGGCCAGATATCCTACGAGCAGTACTTC. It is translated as CASSAGQISYEQYF.

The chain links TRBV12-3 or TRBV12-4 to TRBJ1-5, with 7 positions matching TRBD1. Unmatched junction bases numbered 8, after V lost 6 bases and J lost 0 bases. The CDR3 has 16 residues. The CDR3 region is CASSAGTEYSNQPQHF. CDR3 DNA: TGTGCCAGCAGCGCCGGGACAGAGTATAGCAATCAGCCCCAGCATTTT.